This T cell receptor (beta chain) was identified in a study of blood T cell repertoires in COVID-19 (TCRdb year 2020). Turning to the overall study: Samples from collaborators originated in the United States, Italy and Spain and spanned both the acute and convalescent phases of COVID-19. The prospective study material was composed of cDNA or gDNA derived from T cells, B-cell-depleted T cells, or PBMCs. The dataset comprised deeply sampled blood TCRbeta repertoires from subjects exposed to, actively infected with, or recovered from COVID-19. The repertoires were released in a freely available public database meant as a resource for research on the immune response to SARS-CoV-2. The samples were drawn from two sources: the first 160 participants of the ongoing ImmuneRACE study, and approximately 1,300 subjects contributed by 6 global collaborators. The sample metadata nearly always contained a de-identified subject ID, COVID-19 status, age in years and sex. HLA class I and class II types, where available, came from metadata supplied by the sample provider rather than from assay-based typing. Results and caveats for the whole study, not just this receptor: The quantity of clinical and demographic metadata differed by source and by participant and was supplied without curation.

The immunoSEQ Assay, a bias-controlled multiplex PCR, was used to amplify TCRbeta CDR3 regions from genomic DNA. Regarding the original processing steps: Nucleated cell counts per sample were estimated from amplification of reference gene primers within the assay. Sequence reads were collapsed and filtered to measure the absolute abundance of every unique TCRbeta CDR3 rearrangement. Productive Simpson clonality was computed per sample as the square root of Simpson's diversity index over productive rearrangements. TCRdb provides this immuneACCESS table in a form limited to in-frame rearrangements. Some clones are lacking; in checked studies, under half of them reflect an unresolved V gene, and why the rest are absent is not known. The V and J calls and clone size are taken from that table; D and trimming were inferred from the DNA. The sample table records about 190,000 clones; approximately 84% of these occur just once. Approximately 3% of the sample belongs to the ten largest clones.

Participants in the prospective study were enrolled through a virtual design, were aged 18 to 89 years, and lived in 24 United States geographic areas. Cohort assignment in the prospective study relied on participant-reported clinical history from a screening survey and a study questionnaire. ImmuneRACE Cohort 3 recovered participants were defined by two consecutive negative NP/OP PCR tests, healthcare professional clearance, or symptom resolution. In the prospective study, mobile phlebotomists collected whole blood, serum and a nasopharyngeal or oropharyngeal swab from each participant. Additional blood draws and questionnaires over an approximately two-month period could optionally be provided by prospective study participants. Before DNA extraction, blood samples from the prospective study were shipped at room temperature or frozen. To note about this clone: The antigen this receptor binds is unknown. The input lacks base qualities; no much larger clone sits a single base away.

This TCR was sampled from a young woman who had recovered from COVID-19. The sequenced sample consisted of PBMCs or T cells enriched from blood (not recorded which).

The CDR3 corresponds to CASSVGGADEQFF. The sequenced DNA is TGTGCCAGCAGCGTAGGTGGAGCCGATGAGCAGTTCTTC. The V and J segments used are TRBV9 and TRBJ2-1, with no D gene named confidently. Reading from cysteine to phenylalanine, the CDR3 counts 13 amino acids. The entry retains the CDR3 DNA only, 39 bases that are in frame from base 1. The germline V gene yields SGDLS for CDR1 and YYNGEE for CDR2. V lost 0 bases and J lost 8 bases; the stretch between them is 9 bases long.